This record covers a single T cell receptor (beta chain). Antigen specificity is unknown. Trimming cost V 0 bases and J 0 bases, with 9 bases left between them. Germline loops: CDR1 LGHNA, CDR2 YNFKEQ. The CDR3 is made up of 15 amino acids. This specimen comes from a study of T cell responses to AZD1222 COVID-19 vaccine. Notes on the study in general: Clonal diversity may have been underestimated in mostly white British donors. Seropositive at baseline were only 5 to 7 AZD1222 recipients. Two AZD1222 doses significantly raised spike-specific TCR breadth and depth over controls.

Produced via immunoSEQ multiplex PCR; TCRdb's table is partial and in-frame only. The data hold 130,000 to 150,000 clones, with roughly 91% observed a single time. The clonotype was recovered from an adult in good health. The V call is TRBV4-2, the J call TRBJ2-7; D is ambiguous. The specimen comprised peripheral blood, sampled on day 0 of AZD1222 vaccination. For the CDR3, the DNA is TGTGCCAGCAGCCAAGATCTTGCAGCCTCCTACGAGCAGTACTTC. As protein: CASSQDLAASYEQYF.